Listed below are T cell receptor beta chains from one sample, sequenced in a study of CD8+ T cells in alopecia areata. Data came from immunoSEQ multiplex PCR; TCRdb stores just in-frame clones and leaves some out. This table holds some 150,000 clones, about 60% found once. The sample consisted of CD4+ T cells sorted from blood, taken at week 0. These receptors came from a human donor with alopecia areata. CDR3s include the opening cysteine and the closing phenylalanine or tryptophan. D genes are given only for firm matches. Some rows mark clone size as missing; the rest say once, few, many or name a class of expanded clone.

TGTGCCATCAGTGGTGAAGGGACCCTGCAGTACTTC CAISGEGTLQYF TRBJ2-7 TRBV10-3 - few
TGTGCCAGCAGCAAATTCAATGAGCAGTTCTTC CASSKFNEQFF TRBJ2-1 TRBV7-2 - few
TGTGCCAGCAGCTTGGATTTGCCGGCGAGCACAGATACGCAGTATTTT CASSLDLPASTDTQYF TRBJ2-3 TRBV5-5 - -
TGTGCCAGCAGCCCTCTACAGACCCGTAATGAGCAGTTCTTC CASSPLQTRNEQFF TRBJ2-1 TRBV11-2 - few
TGTGCCAGCAGTGAAGTCGGGGGGCCTCACAATGAGCAGTTCTTC CASSEVGGPHNEQFF TRBJ2-1 TRBV2 - few
TGTGCCAGCGGGTACCGTGGCAATCAGCCCCAGCATTTT CASGYRGNQPQHF TRBJ1-5 TRBV7-2 - few
TGTGCCAGCTCAGCCACCGGGACGTACGGAATTAACTATGGCTACACCTTC CASSATGTYGINYGYTF TRBJ1-2 TRBV18 - -
TGTGCCAGCAGCTTTCAGCCAGGGAGGAAGACCCAGTACTTC CASSFQPGRKTQYF TRBJ2-5 TRBV2 - -
TGTGCCATCCAGGGGATCGATGAAAAACTGTTTTTT CAIQGIDEKLFF TRBJ1-4 TRBV2 - -
TGCGCCAGCAGGAGCGGACTAGCGGGGACCTACGAGCAGTACTTC CASRSGLAGTYEQYF TRBJ2-7 TRBV5-1 TRBD2 -
TGTGCCAGCAGCCTTAGCGGGGGTTCCAATACGCAGTATTTT CASSLSGGSNTQYF TRBJ2-3 TRBV27 TRBD2 -
TGTGCCAGCAGCGCAATGGGACTAGCGGCGGAAGCCCAGTACTTC CASSAMGLAAEAQYF TRBJ2-5 TRBV7-3 TRBD2 -
TGTGCCTGGGCGGCAGGAGATCAGCCCCAGCATTTT CAWAAGDQPQHF TRBJ1-5 TRBV30 - -
TGTGCCAGCGGGGAACTTAATTCACCCCTCCACTTT CASGELNSPLHF TRBJ1-6 TRBV27 - few
TGTGCCATCAGTGAGCCCCGGGACAGGTTGGGCGAGCAGTACTTC CAISEPRDRLGEQYF TRBJ2-7 TRBV10-3 TRBD1 -
TGTGCCAGCAGCGGTACTAGCGGAGATATGGGGACCCAGTACTTC CASSGTSGDMGTQYF TRBJ2-5 TRBV11-2 TRBD2 -
TGTGCCAGCAGCTACGGGACTAGCTTGAAGACCCAGTACTTC CASSYGTSLKTQYF TRBJ2-5 TRBV7-2 TRBD2 few
TGTGCCACCAGCAACCCCCCGGGGGAATCGTACTTC CATSNPPGESYF TRBJ2-7 TRBV15 - -
TGTGCCAGCAGCTTGGACAGGGCCAACACTGAAGCTTTCTTT CASSLDRANTEAFF TRBJ1-1 TRBV7-3 TRBD1 -
TGTGCCAGCAGTGCGGGGGGGCCCAGCGAGCAGTACTTC CASSAGGPSEQYF TRBJ2-7 TRBV2 TRBD2 few
TGTGCCAGCAGCATCGGGACTCAGGGGACCCAGTACTTC CASSIGTQGTQYF TRBJ2-5 TRBV7-2 - -
TGTGCCTGGACCGCTTCGGGAGAAAAACTGTTTTTT CAWTASGEKLFF TRBJ1-4 TRBV30 - -
TGTGCCAGCAGCCAAGACGGCCCCGGGACAGGGCGGGGCTACACCTTC CASSQDGPGTGRGYTF TRBJ1-2 TRBV7-9 TRBD1 -
TGTGCCAGTACCGCGGGGGGGCGGCAGCCCCAGCATTTT CASTAGGRQPQHF TRBJ1-5 TRBV19 - -
TGCGCCAGCAGCTTCGAGCACCCAATCAGAGATACGCAGTATTTT CASSFEHPIRDTQYF TRBJ2-3 TRBV5-1 - few
TGTGCCAGCAGCTCCATTAAGGGGTCCTACAATGATGAGCAGTTCTTC CASSSIKGSYNDEQFF TRBJ2-1 TRBV11-3 - -
TGTGCCATCAGTGAGTCGGAGCGGGGGAGCACAGATACGCAGTATTTT CAISESERGSTDTQYF TRBJ2-3 TRBV10-3 TRBD2 few
TGTGCCAGCAGTCAGGGACAGGGGGCGGGAGGCTATGGCTACACCTTC CASSQGQGAGGYGYTF TRBJ1-2 TRBV27 TRBD1 -
TGTGCCAGCAACGGAGCGGGGGGGCTCAGGGAGACCCAGTACTTC CASNGAGGLRETQYF TRBJ2-5 TRBV11-2 TRBD2 few
TGTGCCAGCAGCTTAGAACAGCGGTGGGGCTACACCTTC CASSLEQRWGYTF TRBJ1-2 TRBV7-9 - -
TGCAGCGTTGAGGGGGGCGCGTTCGATGGCTACACCTTC CSVEGGAFDGYTF TRBJ1-2 TRBV29-1 - -
TGTGCCAGCAGTAGGAGGCTAGCGGGATCAGATACGCAGTATTTT CASSRRLAGSDTQYF TRBJ2-3 TRBV9 TRBD2 few
TGCGCCAGCAGCCCGCGACAGGGGATGAACACTGAAGCTTTCTTT CASSPRQGMNTEAFF TRBJ1-1 TRBV5-1 TRBD1 few
TGTGCCAGCAGCGACAGGGTTCGCGGCTACACCTTC CASSDRVRGYTF TRBJ1-2 TRBV27 TRBD1 -
TGTGCCAGCAGCTCCACCCGACAGGGAGGGAGGGAGCAGTACTTC CASSSTRQGGREQYF TRBJ2-7 TRBV7-6 - -
TGTGCCAGCAGCGACTCTAGCGGGGTCACAGATACGCAGTATTTT CASSDSSGVTDTQYF TRBJ2-3 TRBV7-2 TRBD2 -
TGTGCCAGCAGGCCGACTCGTAGCTCCTACAATGAGCAGTTCTTC CASRPTRSSYNEQFF TRBJ2-1 TRBV6-5 - -
TGCGCCAGCAGCTCGTCGTTAACAGGTTTTAGCTCCTATAATTCACCCCTCCACTTT CASSSSLTGFSSYNSPLHF TRBJ1-6 TRBV5-1 - -
TGTGCCTGGAGTCCCGGGACAGGGGCTGAAAAACTGTTTTTT CAWSPGTGAEKLFF TRBJ1-4 TRBV30 TRBD1 -
TGTGCCTGGAGCTCGGGTTCTGGGGCCAACGTCCTGACTTTC CAWSSGSGANVLTF TRBJ2-6 TRBV30 - -
TGTGCCAGCAGTCTGGAGGAAAGGTCACCCCTCCACTTT CASSLEERSPLHF TRBJ1-6 TRBV6-6 - -
TGCGCCAGCACCACCCTTGACCGCACAGATACGCAGTATTTT CASTTLDRTDTQYF TRBJ2-3 TRBV5-1 - -
TGTGCCTGGGATTTCCGAACTACTGGAAACACCATATATTTT CAWDFRTTGNTIYF TRBJ1-3 TRBV30 - -
TGTGCCATCAGTGAAGGGTCCTACGAGCAGTACTTC CAISEGSYEQYF TRBJ2-7 TRBV10-3 - -
TGCAGCGTACGAGGGGCAAGGGAAAAACTGTTTTTT CSVRGAREKLFF TRBJ1-4 TRBV29-1 - -
TGTGCCAGCAGCCCCAAAACTGAAGCTTTCTTT CASSPKTEAFF TRBJ1-1 TRBV7-9 - -
TGTGCCAGCAGTGGACAGGGTACTAACTATGGCTACACCTTC CASSGQGTNYGYTF TRBJ1-2 TRBV2 TRBD1 -
TGTGCCAGCAGCCAAGAAGCGGGAATGGCCAAAAACATTCAGTACTTC CASSQEAGMAKNIQYF TRBJ2-4 TRBV4-2 TRBD2 -
TGTGCTAGTGTTGATGGAAACACCATATATTTT CASVDGNTIYF TRBJ1-3 TRBV12-5 - -
TGTGCCAGCAGCTACCGACAGACTACTAATTCACCCCTCCACTTT CASSYRQTTNSPLHF TRBJ1-6 TRBV7-2 - -
TGCAGCGTTGCCGCCGGGGGCAATCAGCCCCAGCATTTT CSVAAGGNQPQHF TRBJ1-5 TRBV29-1 - -
TGCAGCGTTGAGGGTGAGCGGGGCTTTTCAGATACGCAGTATTTT CSVEGERGFSDTQYF TRBJ2-3 TRBV29-1 TRBD2 -
TGCAGCGTTGGGGCGGGGGGCTTTTACGAGCAGTACTTC CSVGAGGFYEQYF TRBJ2-7 TRBV29-1 TRBD2 -